This T cell receptor (beta chain) is drawn from a study of OX40 agonist ivuxolimab in advanced cancers. Data came from immunoSEQ multiplex PCR; TCRdb stores just in-frame clones and leaves some out. The top ten clones hold 11% of a sample with about 36,000 clones, around four fifths of them seen once. Germline-derived CDR1 and CDR2 are SSHAT and FNYEAQ (reference sequence). V lost 0 bases to trimming and J lost 5 bases, with 11 bases between them. This CDR3 spans 15 amino acids. This clone was detected only a few times. Sequenced here: CD4+ or CD8+ T cells sorted from blood, sampled in a trial of the OX40 agonist ivuxolimab. The J gene is TRBJ2-1, the V gene TRBV7-7, with a weak D call TRBD1 (5 bases). This receptor was identified in an adult with an advanced solid tumor such as melanoma, head and neck, liver or kidney cancer. The CDR3 loop reads CASSLAPTGNNEQFF. The CDR3 DNA sequence: TGTGCCAGCAGCTTAGCGCCTACAGGTAACAATGAGCAGTTCTTC.